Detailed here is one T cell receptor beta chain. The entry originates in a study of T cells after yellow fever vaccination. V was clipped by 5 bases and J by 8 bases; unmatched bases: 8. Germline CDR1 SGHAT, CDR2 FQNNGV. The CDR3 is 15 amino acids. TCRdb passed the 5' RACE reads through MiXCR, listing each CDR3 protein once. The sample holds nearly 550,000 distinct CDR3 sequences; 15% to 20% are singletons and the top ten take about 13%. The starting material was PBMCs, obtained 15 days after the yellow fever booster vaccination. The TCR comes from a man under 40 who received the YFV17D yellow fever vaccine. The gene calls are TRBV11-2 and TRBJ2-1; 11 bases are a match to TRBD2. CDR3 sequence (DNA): TGTGCCAGCAGCGTTACTAGCGGGAGCGTGGATGAGCAGTTCTTC. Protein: CASSVTSGSVDEQFF.